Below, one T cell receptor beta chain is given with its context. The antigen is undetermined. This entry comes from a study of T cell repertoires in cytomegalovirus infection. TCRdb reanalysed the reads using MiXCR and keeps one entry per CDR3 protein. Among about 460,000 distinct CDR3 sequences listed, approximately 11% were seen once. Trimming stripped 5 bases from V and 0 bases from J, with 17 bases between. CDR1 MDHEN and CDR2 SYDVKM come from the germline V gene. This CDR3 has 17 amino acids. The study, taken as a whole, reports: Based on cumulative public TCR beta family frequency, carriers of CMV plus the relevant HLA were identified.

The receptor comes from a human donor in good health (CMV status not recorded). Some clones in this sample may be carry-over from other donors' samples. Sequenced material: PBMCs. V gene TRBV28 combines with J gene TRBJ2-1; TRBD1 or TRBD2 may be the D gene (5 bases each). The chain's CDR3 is CASSPRFGTSSYNEQFF. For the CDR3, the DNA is TGTGCCAGCAGTCCCAGGTTCGGGACCAGCTCCTACAATGAGCAGTTCTTC. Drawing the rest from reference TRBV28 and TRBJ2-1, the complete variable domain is DVKVTQSSRYLVKRTGEKVFLECVQDMDHENMFWYRQDPGLGLRLIYFSYDVKMKEKGDIPEGYSVSREKKERFSLILESASTNQTSMYLCASSPRFGTSSYNEQFFGPGTRLTVL.